Following are 30 T cell receptor beta chains from one sample sequenced in a study of identical twins. TCRdb processed the 5' RACE reads anew with MiXCR; each CDR3 protein has one entry. Among 500,000 to 600,000 distinct CDR3 sequences listed, 22% were seen once. These sequences were also reported in another study, on T cells expressing NK-cell markers.

Sequencing was performed on CD4+ T cells sorted from blood. The source of these receptors is a woman under 30 in good health.

This clonotype turned up a few times. The chain carries TRBV7-2 and TRBJ2-5, with a weak D call TRBD2 (5 bases). The germline gives CDR1 SGHTA, CDR2 FQGNSA. With 5 bases removed from V and 4 bases from J, the gap between germline ends came to 17 bases. This CDR3 is 15 amino acids long. CDR3 residues: CASSQRGSAGETQYF. The CDR3 bases are TGTGCCAGCAGCCAACGTGGATCCGCGGGAGAGACCCAGTACTTC.

This clonotype has only one observation. This clone may be a read error of a much larger clone one base away. The chain links TRBV5-1 to TRBJ1-2; 9 bases match TRBD1. The CDR3 runs to 14 residues. The V segment lost 3 bases and the J segment 10 bases; nucleotides outside the gene matches: 10. The germline CDR1 and CDR2 sequences are SGHRS and YFSETQ. The CDR3 here is CASSSYRGRDDYTF. Here the CDR3 DNA reads TGCGCCAGCAGCTCATACAGGGGGCGAGATGACTACACCTTC.

This clonotype was seen ten or more times. The V gene is TRBV7-2, the J gene TRBJ2-7, with 8 bases matching TRBD2. Unmatched junction bases numbered 7, after V lost 2 bases and J lost 7 bases. This CDR3 contains 14 residues. Germline CDR1 is SGHTA and CDR2 is FQGNSA. The CDR3 DNA sequence: TGTGCCAGCAGCTTATATCAGCGGGAGAGTGAGCAGTACTTC. Translating gives CASSLYQRESEQYF.

This chain uses TRBV6-1 with TRBJ2-7; D tentatively fits TRBD1 or TRBD2 (5 bases each). V was trimmed by 8 bases and J by 3 bases, leaving 17 bases between them. The CDR3 extends over 14 amino acids. In germline, CDR1 is MNHNS, CDR2 SASEGT. The CDR3 nucleotides are TGTGCCAGCCGACCGGTTGGGACGTACTACGAGCAGTACTTC. Protein: CASRPVGTYYEQYF.

This clonotype has a handful of counts. The chain links TRBV20-1 to TRBJ2-7, with D unresolved. The CDR3 is 12 residues long. Germline V CDR1 and CDR2: DFQATT, SNEGSKA (reference sequence). V lost 0 bases and J 6 bases, leaving 9 bases between the germline ends. The CDR3 sequence is CSARDITLEQYF. The CDR3 DNA reads TGCAGTGCTAGAGACATAACCCTCGAGCAGTACTTC.

The gene calls are TRBV7-6 and TRBJ2-5; 10 bases agree with TRBD2. The CDR3 length is 17 residues. CDR1 and CDR2 from the germline V gene are SGHVS and FNYEAQ. V shed 4 bases, J shed 5 bases, and the junction held 13 bases outside the gene matches. CDR3 DNA: TGTGCCAGCAGCTCATTTTCAGCGGGAGGGCCGAGGGAGACCCAGTACTTC. It encodes CASSSFSAGGPRETQYF.

The sample holds a few counts of this clonotype. The chain has TRBV6-1 and TRBJ2-2; 7 positions agree with TRBD1. Trimming took 3 bases from V and 4 from J; bases not matched to a gene: 2. The CDR3 spans 14 residues. Germline V gene sequence: CDR1 MNHNS, CDR2 SASEGT. The CDR3 DNA reads as TGTGCCAGCAGTGAGACAGGGAGCACCGGGGAGCTGTTTTTT. It translates to CASSETGSTGELFF.

This clonotype came up a few times. The chain is built from TRBV18 and TRBJ2-1, with 9 bases lining up with TRBD1. The CDR3 is 16 residues long. V lost 0 bases, J lost 5 bases, and 5 bases stayed unmatched. Per germline, CDR1 KGHSH and CDR2 LQKENI. The CDR3 is CASSPPTGGTDNEQFF. The DNA for the CDR3 is TGTGCCAGCTCACCACCAACAGGGGGCACGGACAATGAGCAGTTCTTC.

This clonotype was seen more than once but under ten times. The chain combines TRBV7-9 with TRBJ1-1; TRBD1 matches at 9 bases. The germline CDR1 and CDR2 sequences are SEHNR and FQNEAQ (reference sequence). The ends lost 4 bases at V and 5 bases at J; junction bases unmatched: 8. The CDR3 is 15 amino acids. Written as DNA, the CDR3 is TGTGCCAGCAGCTCACGGGACAGGGCTTTAACTGAAGCTTTCTTT. This sequence encodes CASSSRDRALTEAFF.

This chain links TRBV10-3 with TRBJ1-1; 9 nucleotides align to TRBD1. J gave up 0 bases and V 6 bases, and 5 bases lay outside the gene matches. Germline V gives CDR1 ENHRY, CDR2 SYGVKD. CDR3 length: 15 amino acids. Here the CDR3 reads CAIRPGQGMNTEAFF. DNA of the CDR3: TGTGCCATCAGACCCGGACAGGGGATGAACACTGAAGCTTTCTTT.

The CDR3 nucleotides are TGCGCCAGCAGCTTGTTCCCAGGGGGTGCTGAAGCTTTCTTT. This translates into CASSLFPGGAEAFF. The chain is built from TRBV5-1 and TRBJ1-1, with 7 nucleotides matching TRBD1. Trimming took 1 base from V and 6 from J; bases not matched to a gene: 6. The germline V gene has CDR1 SGHRS and CDR2 YFSETQ. The CDR3 runs 14 residues.

This clonotype was recorded at least ten times. The chain is built from TRBV20-1 and TRBJ1-1; no firm D call. CDR1 is DFQATT, CDR2 SNEGSKA, per germline (reference sequence). The CDR3 length is 12 residues. V lost 1 base, J lost 3 bases, and 6 bases lay in between. The CDR3: CSARAVHTEAFF. DNA of the CDR3: TGCAGTGCTAGAGCGGTCCACACTGAAGCTTTCTTT.

This clonotype was detected only a few times. This chain links TRBV20-1 with TRBJ2-7; D may be TRBD1 (5 bases). Germline V gene lookup returns CDR1 DFQATT and CDR2 SNEGSKA (reference sequence). The CDR3 totals 13 residues. The germline V and J ends were trimmed by 1 base and 2 bases, with 9 bases remaining between them. CDR3 residues: CSARGTHAYEQYF. DNA for the CDR3: TGCAGTGCTAGAGGGACACATGCCTACGAGCAGTACTTC.

The V call is TRBV7-2, the J call TRBJ1-2, with D unresolved. There are 11 residues in the CDR3. Germline CDR1 and CDR2: SGHTA and FQGNSA. V lost 2 bases, J lost 7 bases, and 5 bases lay in between. The CDR3 sequence is CASSLSFGYTF. DNA for the CDR3: TGTGCCAGCAGCTTAAGTTTTGGCTACACCTTC.

This clonotype was observed a handful of times. V usage is TRBV6-6 and J usage is TRBJ2-7; D is perhaps TRBD2 (6 bases). Germline CDR1 and CDR2: MNHNY and SVGAGI (reference sequence). V was trimmed by 11 bases and J by 2 bases, leaving 16 bases between them. CDR3 length equals 13 residues. CDR3 sequence: CASSGLQPYEQYF. CDR3 in DNA: TGTGCCTCGTCGGGACTCCAACCCTACGAGCAGTACTTC.

The chain links TRBV6-5 to TRBJ2-7, with 7 nucleotides matching TRBD2. The CDR3 totals 16 residues. Trimming removed 0 bases from V and 6 bases from J; junction bases left unmatched: 11. Germline assignment: CDR1 MNHEY and CDR2 SVGAGI. The CDR3 nucleotides read TGTGCCAGCAGTTACTCCGTCCCAAGCGGGATGGGCGAGCAGTACTTC. This encodes CASSYSVPSGMGEQYF.

A few counts support this clonotype. The chain employs TRBV11-2 and TRBJ2-7; 11 bases are a match to TRBD2. The length of the CDR3 is 15 residues. CDR1 is SGHAT and CDR2 is FQNNGV in the germline V gene. With 3 bases clipped from V and 2 bases from J, the junction kept 3 bases outside the gene matches. CDR3 sequence: CASSFSGLAAYEQYF. CDR3 coding DNA: TGTGCCAGCAGCTTCTCGGGACTAGCGGCCTACGAGCAGTACTTC. Full variable domain (rest looked up from reference TRBV11-2 and TRBJ2-7): EAGVAQSPRYKIIEKRQSVAFWCNPISGHATLYWYQQILGQGPKLLIQFQNNGVVDDSQLPKDRFSAERLKGVDSTLKIQPAKLEDSAVYLCASSFSGLAAYEQYFGPGTRLTVT.

This clonotype was seen only a few times. The V gene is TRBV25-1, the J gene TRBJ1-1; D possibly corresponds to TRBD1 (6 bases). The V gene lost 5 bases and the J gene lost 1 base, with 11 bases spanning the gap. The CDR3 has 14 residues. Germline CDR1 reads MGHDK; CDR2 reads SYGVNS. CDR3 DNA: TGTGCCAGCAGTCGATTGGGGGCGAACACTGAAGCTTTCTTT. Its translation is CASSRLGANTEAFF.

The J gene is TRBJ1-1, the V gene TRBV7-9; D perhaps matches TRBD1 (5 bases). This CDR3 has 15 residues. Trimming took 7 bases from V and 1 from J, leaving 16 bases between them. The germline V gene encodes CDR1 SEHNR and CDR2 FQNEAQ (reference sequence). The CDR3 loop is CASTKEGQGNTEAFF. CDR3 DNA: TGTGCCAGCACCAAAGAGGGGCAGGGGAACACTGAAGCTTTCTTT.

There are many counts of this clonotype. The V gene is TRBV12-3 or TRBV12-4, the J gene TRBJ2-7; D is ambiguous. Trimming removed 1 base at V and 0 bases at J, with 7 bases between. CDR3 size: 14 residues. The CDR3 nucleotides read TGTGCCAGCAGTTTAGGGCAGAACTCCTACGAGCAGTACTTC. As protein: CASSLGQNSYEQYF.

This sequence joins TRBV12-3 or TRBV12-4 and TRBJ1-1; TRBD1 might be the D (5 bases). V dropped 5 bases and J dropped 11 bases, with 12 bases sitting between them. The CDR3 consists of 11 residues. CDR3 in amino acids: CASSLRTLAFF. The CDR3 coding sequence is TGTGCCAGCAGTCTTAGGACACTGGCTTTCTTT.

This clonotype has more than one count but fewer than ten. The chain combines TRBV15 with TRBJ2-1; D is unclear. Trimming removed 6 bases from V and 10 bases from J, with 13 bases in between. Germline V gene sequence: CDR1 LNHNV, CDR2 YYDKDF (reference sequence). The CDR3 consists of 12 residues. DNA of the CDR3: TGTGCCACCAGTTCAAGATGGAAGGAGCAGTTCTTC. It encodes CATSSRWKEQFF.

The CDR3 nucleotides are TGTGCCAGCAGTTACCGGCCCCCCCCGGATACGCAGTATTTT. It specifies CASSYRPPPDTQYF. The chain carries TRBV6-5 and TRBJ2-3; D is uncertain. The CDR3 has 14 amino acids. Looked up from germline, CDR1 is MNHEY and CDR2 is SVGAGI. With 2 bases removed from V and 6 bases from J, the gap between germline ends came to 12 bases.

The sample holds a few counts of this clonotype. The chain uses TRBV9 and TRBJ2-1, with TRBD2 matching over 10 bases. With 1 base clipped from V and 9 bases from J, the junction kept 7 bases outside the gene matches. The CDR3 is 15 amino acids. CDR1 and CDR2 from the germline V gene are SGDLS and YYNGEE. The CDR3 here is CASSVSLAGEAEQFF. CDR3 sequence (DNA): TGTGCCAGCAGCGTAAGCCTAGCGGGAGAGGCTGAGCAGTTCTTC.

The gene calls are TRBV20-1 and TRBJ2-5; D not resolved. V was pared by 6 bases and J by 5 bases, with 7 bases between. From germline, CDR1 is DFQATT and CDR2 SNEGSKA (reference sequence). The CDR3 is 10 residues long. The CDR3 DNA reads TGCAGTGCCCCCTCTGAGACCCAGTACTTC. Translating gives CSAPSETQYF.

This clonotype has a count of ten or more. This rearrangement joins TRBV5-5 to TRBJ2-7; TRBD2 aligns across 7 bases. J lost 5 bases, V lost 4 bases, and 9 bases had no gene match. Germline CDR1 and CDR2: SGHKS and YYEKEE (reference sequence). The CDR3 runs 14 residues. CDR3 sequence: CASSPGGSRNEQYF. Written as DNA, the CDR3 is TGTGCCAGCAGCCCGGGGGGTAGCAGGAACGAGCAGTACTTC.

This sequence joins TRBV7-9 and TRBJ1-3; TRBD1 aligns across 8 bases. After removal of 5 bases from V and 8 bases from J, the junction contained 5 bases not matched to a gene. Per the germline V gene, CDR1 is SEHNR and CDR2 is FQNEAQ (reference sequence). This CDR3 spans 13 amino acids. CDR3 sequence (DNA): TGTGCCAGCAGCCAGACAGGGGCTGACACCATATATTTT. Its translation: CASSQTGADTIYF.

This clonotype was recorded a few times. The chain links TRBV6-1 to TRBJ2-3, with 7 bases fitting TRBD1. CDR3 length equals 13 residues. The germline V gene encodes CDR1 MNHNS and CDR2 SASEGT. Trimming cost V 8 bases and J 7 bases; bases outside gene matches: 9. The CDR3 here is CASSRQGRNTQYF. For the CDR3, the DNA is TGTGCCAGCTCCCGACAGGGAAGAAATACGCAGTATTTT.

The V and J genes are TRBV11-2 and TRBJ1-2; D uncertain. V lost 8 bases to trimming and J lost 7 bases, with 20 bases between them. Germline V gene lookup returns CDR1 SGHAT and CDR2 FQNNGV. The CDR3 is made up of 14 amino acids. CDR3 nucleotide sequence: TGTGCCAGCGGACCGCAGGTGGTTATTAGTGGCTACACCTTC. Residues: CASGPQVVISGYTF.

This clonotype turned up a few times. This chain links TRBV7-7 with TRBJ2-1; D is unresolved. CDR1 is SSHAT and CDR2 is FNYEAQ in the germline V gene (reference sequence). This CDR3 has 15 residues. The ends were cut back, 2 bases at V and 4 bases at J, with 12 bases in the middle. The CDR3 region has the DNA TGTGCCAGCAGCTTATCGCCAGCTTTGTACAATGAGCAGTTCTTC. Amino acids: CASSLSPALYNEQFF. The whole variable domain, remainder taken from reference TRBV7-7 and TRBJ2-1, is GAGVSQSPRYKVTKRGQDVTLRCDPISSHATLYWYQQALGQGPEFLTYFNYEAQPDKSGLPSDRFSAERPEGSISTLTIQRTEQRDSAMYRCASSLSPALYNEQFFGPGTRLTVL.